A single sample gave rise to the 3 T cell receptor beta chains below, sequenced in a study of blood T cell repertoires in COVID-19. The data were produced by immunoSEQ multiplex PCR, yet TCRdb's version contains in-frame clones alone and is incomplete. This table has 150,000 to 200,000 clones, around 80% appearing once. Sequencing was performed on PBMCs or T cells enriched from blood (not recorded which). These receptors came from a man aged 50 to 59 who had recovered from COVID-19.

The chain has TRBV2 and TRBJ2-1, with D perhaps TRBD1 (6 bases). Germline CDR1 reads SNHLY; CDR2 reads FYNNEI. The V end was cut by 8 bases, the J end by 7 bases, with 12 bases between. This CDR3 contains 12 residues. The CDR3 loop is CASGGDSNEQFF. DNA of the CDR3: TGTGCCAGCGGGGGCGACAGTAATGAGCAGTTCTTC.

V and J are TRBV3-1 (or the pseudogene TRBV3-2) and TRBJ2-5; the D is unclear. Per the germline V gene, CDR1 is LGHDT and CDR2 is YNNKEL (reference sequence). V was cut by 5 bases and J by 4 bases, with 5 bases left in between. The CDR3 consists of 11 residues. CDR3 residues: CASSLLETQYF. Written as DNA, the CDR3 is TGTGCCAGCAGCTTACTAGAGACCCAGTACTTC.

The chain couples TRBV7-8 to TRBJ1-1, with TRBD1 as a possible D gene (6 bases). From germline, CDR1 is SGHVS and CDR2 FQNEAQ. Deletions cut 0 bases from V and 2 bases from J, with 7 bases between. The CDR3 runs to 14 residues. The CDR3 protein is CASSLAQGNTEAFF. DNA for the CDR3: TGTGCCAGCAGCTTAGCACAGGGTAACACTGAAGCTTTCTTT.